This T cell receptor (beta chain) was obtained from a study of blood T cells in healthy people across ages. This clonotype was detected a few times. A second 7 to 11 cycle PCR used barcoded and J-beta primers. Each cDNA molecule was tagged by a template-switch adaptor with 12 random nucleotides. Using its own MiXCR run on the 5' RACE reads, TCRdb lists one record per CDR3 protein. The repertoire consists of about 800,000 distinct CDR3 sequences, with 20% to 25% occurring once and the leading ten covering 3% to 4.5%. Germline assignment: CDR1 MNHEY and CDR2 SVGEGT. Trimming took 3 bases from V and 2 from J, leaving 12 bases between them. The CDR3 is 15 residues long. These sequences were also reported in another study, on T cells of mothers and their children. From that paper: Each donor was one of three healthy Caucasian mothers or one of their six children. For each mother, over 8 million TCR beta CDR3 reads were obtained, and for each child, some 3.1 million. Related mother and child pairs showed slightly greater overlap (not significant) than unrelated pairs did.

The sample comprised blood. This sequence originates from a boy aged 5-17 years in good health. This sequence joins TRBV6-2 or TRBV6-3 and TRBJ2-3; D not resolved. CDR3 loop: CASSYSAQSTDTQYF. The CDR3 DNA is TGTGCCAGCAGTTATTCGGCGCAATCCACAGATACGCAGTATTTT.